The rows below give T cell receptor beta chains drawn from one sample of a study of CD8 T cells in Susac syndrome. TCRdb called the immunoSEQ multiplex PCR reads again in MiXCR, with one record for every CDR3 protein. Of roughly 200,000 distinct CDR3 sequences in the sample, roughly 94% are singletons; the top ten hold 0.08% to 0.11%. Specimen: CD4+ T cells from PBMCs. These receptors all come from a human donor in good health. Each CDR3 is given with its conserved first and last residue. A D gene is named only where the DNA matches it firmly. Expanded clones get a size class; other rows say once, few or many, or leave the size out.

d_call: -; v_call: TRBV29-1; j_call: TRBJ2-1; clone_size: -; cdr3_length: 12; cdr3_nt: TGCAGCGTTGGGACCCCGTTCAATGAGCAGTTCTTC; cdr3_aa: CSVGTPFNEQFF
d_call: -; v_call: TRBV29-1; j_call: TRBJ2-2; clone_size: -; cdr3_length: 14; cdr3_nt: TGCAGCGGGGGCGGGGCAGCGAACACCGGGGAGCTGTTTTTT; cdr3_aa: CSGGGAANTGELFF
d_call: -; v_call: TRBV6-5; j_call: TRBJ1-4; clone_size: -; cdr3_length: 14; cdr3_nt: TGTGCCAGCAGTCCCCGGACGGGTAATGAAAAACTGTTTTTT; cdr3_aa: CASSPRTGNEKLFF
d_call: TRBD2; v_call: TRBV3-1; j_call: TRBJ2-5; clone_size: -; cdr3_length: 13; cdr3_nt: TGTGCCAGCAGCCTGACTAGCGGGGGGGCCCAGTACTTC; cdr3_aa: CASSLTSGGAQYF
d_call: -; v_call: TRBV30; j_call: TRBJ2-3; clone_size: -; cdr3_length: 14; cdr3_nt: TGTGCCTGGAGTGTCTGGGAGGTCACAGATACGCAGTATTTT; cdr3_aa: CAWSVWEVTDTQYF
d_call: -; v_call: TRBV24-1; j_call: TRBJ1-2; clone_size: -; cdr3_length: 12; cdr3_nt: TGTGCCACCAGTGATTTGGAGGGCGGCTACACCTTC; cdr3_aa: CATSDLEGGYTF
d_call: -; v_call: TRBV23-1; j_call: TRBJ1-2; clone_size: -; cdr3_length: 15; cdr3_nt: TGCGCCAGCAGTCAGTGGACAGAATCCCCGTATGGCTACACCTTC; cdr3_aa: CASSQWTESPYGYTF
d_call: TRBD1; v_call: TRBV29-1; j_call: TRBJ2-1; clone_size: -; cdr3_length: 13; cdr3_nt: TGCAGCGCACCGGGACAGGGGGCCTATGAGCAGTTCTTC; cdr3_aa: CSAPGQGAYEQFF
d_call: TRBD1; v_call: TRBV20-1; j_call: TRBJ2-1; clone_size: -; cdr3_length: 14; cdr3_nt: TGCAGTGCCCTAAAGGGGACAGGGGAAAATGAGCAGTTCTTC; cdr3_aa: CSALKGTGENEQFF
d_call: -; v_call: TRBV30; j_call: TRBJ1-1; clone_size: once; cdr3_length: 15; cdr3_nt: TGTGCCTGGAGTGTACGGGGAGGGGTGAACACTGAAGCTTTCTTT; cdr3_aa: CAWSVRGGVNTEAFF
d_call: -; v_call: TRBV12-3/TRBV12-4; j_call: TRBJ2-5; clone_size: few; cdr3_length: 11; cdr3_nt: TGTGCCAGCAGTCCCGCGGAGACCCAGTACTTC; cdr3_aa: CASSPAETQYF
d_call: -; v_call: TRBV10-3; j_call: TRBJ2-5; clone_size: -; cdr3_length: 11; cdr3_nt: TGTGCCGTAGGGGCGCAAGAGACCCAGTACTTC; cdr3_aa: CAVGAQETQYF
d_call: -; v_call: TRBV14; j_call: TRBJ1-2; clone_size: -; cdr3_length: 15; cdr3_nt: TGTGCCAGCAGCCAAGGTCGCGCGGAGGCCGGTGGCTACACCTTC; cdr3_aa: CASSQGRAEAGGYTF
d_call: -; v_call: TRBV30; j_call: TRBJ2-3; clone_size: -; cdr3_length: 12; cdr3_nt: TGTGCCTGGAGGGCAGGCCCAGATACGCAGTATTTT; cdr3_aa: CAWRAGPDTQYF
d_call: -; v_call: TRBV6-5; j_call: TRBJ2-4; clone_size: -; cdr3_length: 14; cdr3_nt: TGTGCCAGCAGTTACTCGCGGGGGCAGGACATTCAGTACTTC; cdr3_aa: CASSYSRGQDIQYF
d_call: -; v_call: TRBV7-2; j_call: TRBJ1-2; clone_size: -; cdr3_length: 14; cdr3_nt: TGTGCCAGCAGCCCAGGACAATTAGACTATGGCTACACCTTC; cdr3_aa: CASSPGQLDYGYTF
d_call: -; v_call: TRBV29-1; j_call: TRBJ1-1; clone_size: -; cdr3_length: 14; cdr3_nt: TGCAGCGTTGGAAAGGGGAATTGGGACACTGAAGCTTTCTTT; cdr3_aa: CSVGKGNWDTEAFF
d_call: -; v_call: TRBV30; j_call: TRBJ1-5; clone_size: -; cdr3_length: 13; cdr3_nt: TGTGCCTGGAGTGTACGGGGGGTTCAGCCCCAGCATTTT; cdr3_aa: CAWSVRGVQPQHF
d_call: -; v_call: TRBV29-1; j_call: TRBJ2-6; clone_size: -; cdr3_length: 14; cdr3_nt: TGCAGCGGTGGACAGATCTCTGGGGCCAACGTCCTGACTTTC; cdr3_aa: CSGGQISGANVLTF
d_call: -; v_call: TRBV6-5; j_call: TRBJ1-1; clone_size: -; cdr3_length: 12; cdr3_nt: TGTGCCACCATGCGGGGGAACACTGAAGCTTTCTTT; cdr3_aa: CATMRGNTEAFF
d_call: -; v_call: TRBV28; j_call: TRBJ2-7; clone_size: once; cdr3_length: 14; cdr3_nt: TGTGCCAGCAGTCCCCTGGACAGATCCTACGAGCAGTACTTC; cdr3_aa: CASSPLDRSYEQYF
d_call: -; v_call: TRBV9; j_call: TRBJ1-3; clone_size: -; cdr3_length: 14; cdr3_nt: TGTGCCAGCAGCGTACAGGGAACTGGAAACACCATATATTTT; cdr3_aa: CASSVQGTGNTIYF
d_call: TRBD2; v_call: TRBV12-3/TRBV12-4; j_call: TRBJ2-1; clone_size: -; cdr3_length: 14; cdr3_nt: TGTGCCAGCACTCCTAGCGGGAGCAGGGATGAGCAGTTCTTC; cdr3_aa: CASTPSGSRDEQFF
d_call: -; v_call: TRBV28; j_call: TRBJ2-2; clone_size: once; cdr3_length: 16; cdr3_nt: TGTGCCAGCAGTTCAACCGGGACCCGGACTCTTAGGGAGCTGTTTTTT; cdr3_aa: CASSSTGTRTLRELFF
d_call: -; v_call: TRBV20-1; j_call: TRBJ2-5; clone_size: -; cdr3_length: 12; cdr3_nt: TGCAGTGCTAGTTCCCACCAAGAGACCCAGTACTTC; cdr3_aa: CSASSHQETQYF
d_call: -; v_call: TRBV4-3; j_call: TRBJ2-2; clone_size: -; cdr3_length: 16; cdr3_nt: TGCGCCAGCAGCCAAGATCTAGACAGGACCACCGGGGAGCTGTTTTTT; cdr3_aa: CASSQDLDRTTGELFF
d_call: -; v_call: TRBV20-1; j_call: TRBJ2-1; clone_size: -; cdr3_length: 15; cdr3_nt: TGCAGTGCTCCCTTCGGGGGATCTGTAGGTAATGAGCAGTTCTTC; cdr3_aa: CSAPFGGSVGNEQFF
d_call: -; v_call: TRBV27; j_call: TRBJ1-1; clone_size: -; cdr3_length: 17; cdr3_nt: TGTGCCAGCAGTTTCCACAGGGAGAGGGCCTGGAACACTGAAGCTTTCTTT; cdr3_aa: CASSFHRERAWNTEAFF
d_call: -; v_call: TRBV29-1; j_call: TRBJ1-1; clone_size: -; cdr3_length: 11; cdr3_nt: TGCAGCGTTAGGGATGCGAGCGAAGCTTTCTTT; cdr3_aa: CSVRDASEAFF
d_call: -; v_call: TRBV7-2; j_call: TRBJ1-5; clone_size: once; cdr3_length: 13; cdr3_nt: TGTGCCAGCAGCTTAGACTTCGAGGAGCCCCAGCATTTT; cdr3_aa: CASSLDFEEPQHF
d_call: -; v_call: TRBV9; j_call: TRBJ2-5; clone_size: -; cdr3_length: 15; cdr3_nt: TGTGCCAGCAGCGTAGCTAGACAGGTCCAAGAGACCCAGTACTTC; cdr3_aa: CASSVARQVQETQYF
d_call: -; v_call: TRBV12-3/TRBV12-4; j_call: TRBJ1-2; clone_size: -; cdr3_length: 14; cdr3_nt: TGTGCCAGCAGGATGGCAGGAGACGACTATGGCTACACCTTC; cdr3_aa: CASRMAGDDYGYTF
d_call: TRBD2; v_call: TRBV24-1; j_call: TRBJ2-1; clone_size: -; cdr3_length: 13; cdr3_nt: TGTGCCACCAAAGCGGGGGCCAACCATGAGCAGTTCTTC; cdr3_aa: CATKAGANHEQFF
d_call: -; v_call: TRBV29-1; j_call: TRBJ2-1; clone_size: -; cdr3_length: 12; cdr3_nt: TGCAGCGTTGCCCGAGCCGGCAATGAGCAGTTCTTC; cdr3_aa: CSVARAGNEQFF
d_call: -; v_call: TRBV3-1; j_call: TRBJ2-1; clone_size: -; cdr3_length: 12; cdr3_nt: TGTGCCAGCAGCCAAGGCAACGTTGAGCAGTTCTTC; cdr3_aa: CASSQGNVEQFF
d_call: -; v_call: TRBV7-9; j_call: TRBJ2-3; clone_size: -; cdr3_length: 14; cdr3_nt: TGTGCCAGCAGCCCAATGACGGGGCGAGATACGCAGTATTTT; cdr3_aa: CASSPMTGRDTQYF
d_call: -; v_call: TRBV18; j_call: TRBJ2-1; clone_size: -; cdr3_length: 15; cdr3_nt: TGTGCCAGCTCCCTGATAGATGGGGGCTACAATGAGCAGTTCTTC; cdr3_aa: CASSLIDGGYNEQFF
d_call: TRBD2; v_call: TRBV3-1; j_call: TRBJ2-1; clone_size: -; cdr3_length: 17; cdr3_nt: TGTGCCAGCAGCCAGGGTAGCGGGAGGAGCTCCTACAATGAGCAGTTCTTC; cdr3_aa: CASSQGSGRSSYNEQFF
d_call: TRBD2; v_call: TRBV20-1; j_call: TRBJ2-1; clone_size: -; cdr3_length: 17; cdr3_nt: TGCAGTGCTAGAGATCCTCTTACTAGCGGGATACCCAATGAGCAGTTCTTC; cdr3_aa: CSARDPLTSGIPNEQFF
d_call: -; v_call: TRBV6-2/TRBV6-3; j_call: TRBJ2-6; clone_size: -; cdr3_length: 14; cdr3_nt: TGTGCCAGCAGTTACGACTGGGGGGCCAACGTCCTGACTTTC; cdr3_aa: CASSYDWGANVLTF
d_call: TRBD2; v_call: TRBV25-1; j_call: TRBJ2-1; clone_size: -; cdr3_length: 16; cdr3_nt: TGTGCCAGCAGTGGGGCGAGCGGGAGCTCCTACAATGAGCAGTTCTTC; cdr3_aa: CASSGASGSSYNEQFF
d_call: -; v_call: TRBV28; j_call: TRBJ2-1; clone_size: -; cdr3_length: 14; cdr3_nt: TGTGCCAGCAGTCCGACATACAGGGTTCATGAGCAGTTCTTC; cdr3_aa: CASSPTYRVHEQFF
d_call: TRBD2; v_call: TRBV20-1; j_call: TRBJ2-3; clone_size: -; cdr3_length: 14; cdr3_nt: TGCAGTGCCCATAGCGGGAGGGTAACAGATACGCAGTATTTT; cdr3_aa: CSAHSGRVTDTQYF
d_call: -; v_call: TRBV18; j_call: TRBJ2-7; clone_size: -; cdr3_length: 14; cdr3_nt: TGTGCCAGCTCACCGGTGACGGACTCCTACGAGCAGTACTTC; cdr3_aa: CASSPVTDSYEQYF
d_call: -; v_call: TRBV20-1; j_call: TRBJ1-2; clone_size: once; cdr3_length: 12; cdr3_nt: TGCAGGGGACGGGGGATTAGCTATGGCTACACCTTC; cdr3_aa: CRGRGISYGYTF
d_call: -; v_call: TRBV6-2/TRBV6-3; j_call: TRBJ2-7; clone_size: -; cdr3_length: 14; cdr3_nt: TGTGCCAGCAGTGACGCCGGACTCCACTACGAGCAGTACTTC; cdr3_aa: CASSDAGLHYEQYF
d_call: TRBD2; v_call: TRBV7-9; j_call: TRBJ2-1; clone_size: -; cdr3_length: 15; cdr3_nt: TGTGCCAGCAGCTTAGGTCTAGCGGCCTACAATGAGCAGTTCTTC; cdr3_aa: CASSLGLAAYNEQFF